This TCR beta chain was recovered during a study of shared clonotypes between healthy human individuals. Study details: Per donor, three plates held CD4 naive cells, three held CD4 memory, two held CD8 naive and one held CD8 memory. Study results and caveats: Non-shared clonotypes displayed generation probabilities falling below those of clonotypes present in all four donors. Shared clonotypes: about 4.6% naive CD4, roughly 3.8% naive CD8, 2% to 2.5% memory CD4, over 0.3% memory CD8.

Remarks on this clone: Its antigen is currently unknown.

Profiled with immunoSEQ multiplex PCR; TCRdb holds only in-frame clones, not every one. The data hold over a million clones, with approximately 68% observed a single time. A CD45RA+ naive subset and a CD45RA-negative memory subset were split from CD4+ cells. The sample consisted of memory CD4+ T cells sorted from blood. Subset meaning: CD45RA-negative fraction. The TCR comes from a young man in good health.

DNA of the CDR3: TGTGCCAGCAGTTACTCGTTAGGGAAATTCGAAAAACTGTTTTTT. Its protein product is CASSYSLGKFEKLFF. This chain joins TRBV6-5 and TRBJ1-4; the D is unclear. V dropped 0 bases and J dropped 8 bases, with 13 bases sitting between them. The CDR3 spans 15 residues. Germline lookup yields CDR1 MNHEY and CDR2 SVGAGI.